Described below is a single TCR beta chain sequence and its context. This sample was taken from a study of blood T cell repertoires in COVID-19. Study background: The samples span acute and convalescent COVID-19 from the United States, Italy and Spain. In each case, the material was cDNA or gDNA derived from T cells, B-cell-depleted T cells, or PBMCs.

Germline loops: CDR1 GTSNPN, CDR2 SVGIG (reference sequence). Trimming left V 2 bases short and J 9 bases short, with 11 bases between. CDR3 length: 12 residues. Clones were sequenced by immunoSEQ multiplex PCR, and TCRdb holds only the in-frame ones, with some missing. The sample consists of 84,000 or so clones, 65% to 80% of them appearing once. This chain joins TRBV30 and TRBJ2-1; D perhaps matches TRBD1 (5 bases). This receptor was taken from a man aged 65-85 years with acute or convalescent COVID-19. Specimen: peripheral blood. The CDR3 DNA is TGTGCCTGGAGTACGCTTGGGGCTGAGCAGTTCTTC. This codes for CAWSTLGAEQFF.